What follows are 27 T cell receptor beta chains derived from one specimen sequenced in a study of blood T cell repertoires in COVID-19. Profiled with immunoSEQ multiplex PCR; TCRdb holds only in-frame clones, not every one. The repertoire consists of 55,000 to 80,000 clones, with 65% to 80% occurring once and the leading ten covering 15% to 20%. The sequenced sample was peripheral blood. The receptors shown here come from a man in his 60s with acute or convalescent COVID-19.

The V gene is TRBV27, the J gene TRBJ2-3; 10 bases agree with TRBD2. Per germline, CDR1 MNHEY and CDR2 SMNVEV (reference sequence). After removal of 6 bases from V and 2 bases from J, the junction contained 2 bases not matched to a gene. This CDR3 region has 14 residues. The CDR3 protein is CASSGLAVTDTQYF. CDR3 sequence (DNA): TGTGCCAGCAGCGGACTAGCGGTCACAGATACGCAGTATTTT.

J is TRBJ1-4 and V is TRBV4-2, with D uncertain. The CDR3 is 14 residues long. Germline V gene data show CDR1 as LGHNA and CDR2 as YNFKEQ. The V gene lost 0 bases and the J gene lost 7 bases, with 9 bases spanning the gap. The CDR3 DNA reads TGTGCCAGCAGCCAAGATCCCACTGGTGAAAAACTGTTTTTT. Its translation is CASSQDPTGEKLFF.

The rearrangement uses TRBV6-4 and TRBJ2-3; TRBD1 aligns across 7 bases. Looked up from germline, CDR1 is MRHNA and CDR2 is SNTAGT. V lost 3 bases, J lost 7 bases, and 7 bases stayed unmatched. The CDR3 runs to 14 residues. In DNA, the CDR3 is TGTGCCAGCAGTGAAAGGGACAGACCCTATACGCAGTATTTT. Translating it yields CASSERDRPYTQYF.

V usage is TRBV12-3 or TRBV12-4 and J usage is TRBJ2-7; D is possibly TRBD2 (5 bases). Trimming left V 7 bases short and J 4 bases short, with 14 bases between. The CDR3 spans 13 residues. CDR3 amino acids: CASKKDSQYEQYF. In nucleotides, the CDR3 is TGTGCCAGCAAGAAGGACTCCCAATACGAGCAGTACTTC.

The chain employs TRBV27 and TRBJ2-2; no clear D. The CDR3 covers 12 residues. V shed 5 bases and J shed 2 bases, with 3 bases lying between them. Germline values: CDR1 MNHEY, CDR2 SMNVEV (reference sequence). The CDR3 DNA sequence: TGTGCCAGCAGTCGTAACACCGGGGAGCTGTTTTTT. Translated: CASSRNTGELFF.

This clone was seen a few times. The chain couples TRBV11-3 to TRBJ1-6; 9 nucleotides align to TRBD1. CDR1 is SGHNT and CDR2 is YENEEA in the germline V gene. The CDR3 totals 15 residues. The trim removed 5 bases at V and 7 bases at J, leaving 6 bases unmatched. DNA of the CDR3: TGTGCCAGCAGCGTCGGTGGACAGGGGAATTCACCCCTCCACTTT. Amino acid sequence: CASSVGGQGNSPLHF.

The chain carries TRBV7-3 and TRBJ2-7, with TRBD1 identical over 9 bases. Germline V gives CDR1 SGHTA, CDR2 FQGTGA. Trimming removed 4 bases from V and 5 bases from J; junction bases left unmatched: 3. CDR3 length: 13 amino acids. The CDR3 DNA sequence: TGTGCCAGCAGCTGGGACAGGGATAACGAGCAGTACTTC. As protein: CASSWDRDNEQYF. The full variable domain, its missing parts supplied by reference TRBV7-3 and TRBJ2-7, is GAGVSQTPSNKVTEKGKYVELRCDPISGHTALYWYRQSLGQGPEFLIYFQGTGAADDSGLPNDRFFAVRPEGSVSTLKIQRTERGDSAVYLCASSWDRDNEQYFGPGTRLTVT.

V usage is TRBV7-6 and J usage is TRBJ1-1; D is ambiguous. V lost 0 bases and J 1 base, leaving 9 bases between the germline ends. There are 15 residues in the CDR3. Germline V CDR1 and CDR2: SGHVS, FNYEAQ. In DNA, the CDR3 is TGTGCCAGCAGCTTAGCGGGCAGACAGAACACTGAAGCTTTCTTT. The encoded protein is CASSLAGRQNTEAFF.

The rearrangement uses TRBV5-6 and TRBJ2-7; weak D call: TRBD2 (5 bases). Trimming pared 7 bases from V and 3 bases from J, leaving 17 bases between. The germline V gene encodes CDR1 SGHDT and CDR2 YYEEEE. The CDR3 is 14 residues long. CDR3 sequence: CASERDGDYYEQYF. The DNA of the CDR3 is TGTGCCAGCGAAAGAGACGGGGATTACTACGAGCAGTACTTC.

This rearrangement joins TRBV5-1 to TRBJ1-1; unclear D gene. Germline values: CDR1 SGHRS, CDR2 YFSETQ. V was shortened by 2 bases and J by 1 base, with 6 bases between the two germline ends. CDR3 length: 13 amino acids. Here the CDR3 reads CASSFEQNTEAFF. CDR3 sequence (DNA): TGCGCCAGCAGCTTTGAGCAGAACACTGAAGCTTTCTTT.

The rearrangement links TRBV6-2 or TRBV6-3 to TRBJ2-7, with a possible D match to TRBD1 (6 bases). Germline V gene data show CDR1 as MNHEY and CDR2 as SVGEGT. V was trimmed by 1 base and J by 3 bases, leaving 13 bases between them. The CDR3 length is 15 residues. CDR3 residues: CASSYYRTDHYEQYF. CDR3 in DNA: TGTGCCAGCAGTTACTATCGGACAGATCACTACGAGCAGTACTTC.

V and J are TRBV6-6 and TRBJ2-5, with TRBD1 identical over 7 bases. There are 12 residues in the CDR3. Germline V gene lookup returns CDR1 MNHNY and CDR2 SVGAGI (reference sequence). V trimming: 4 bases; J trimming: 14 bases; junction bases outside the gene matches: 10. The CDR3 region is CASSFGQAQIYF. The CDR3, as DNA: TGTGCCAGCAGTTTCGGACAGGCCCAGATATACTTC.

The chain combines TRBV30 with TRBJ1-1, with D uncertain. The CDR3 spans 12 residues. The V end was cut by 0 bases, the J end by 4 bases, with 6 bases between. CDR1 and CDR2 from the germline V gene are GTSNPN and SVGIG (reference sequence). The CDR3 sequence is CAWSVVSTEAFF. The CDR3 coding sequence is TGTGCCTGGAGTGTAGTGAGCACTGAAGCTTTCTTT. The whole variable domain, remainder taken from reference TRBV30 and TRBJ1-1, is SQTIHQWPATLVQPVGSPLSLECTVEGTSNPNLYWYRQAAGRGLQLLFYSVGIGQISSEVPQNLSASRPQDRQFILSSKKLLLSDSGFYLCAWSVVSTEAFFGQGTRLTVV.

This clone was seen just once. V usage is TRBV2 and J usage is TRBJ1-5, with D possibly TRBD1 on 6 matching bases. Germline CDR1 is SNHLY and CDR2 is FYNNEI. This CDR3 is 15 amino acids long. Trimming took off 7 bases at V and 2 bases at J, with 15 bases between the two ends. CDR3 in DNA: TGTGCCAGCAATAGGGGAGGGGGTGGCAATCAGCCCCAGCATTTT. Residues: CASNRGGGGNQPQHF.

The chain links TRBV28 to TRBJ1-2, with a possible D match to TRBD1 (5 bases). V was trimmed by 5 bases and J by 4 bases, leaving 14 bases between them. The CDR3 has 14 residues. Germline V gives CDR1 MDHEN, CDR2 SYDVKM. CDR3 bases: TGTGCCAGCAGTCCTCCGGGACTGACCTATGGCTACACCTTC. This sequence encodes CASSPPGLTYGYTF.

The rearrangement uses TRBV11-3 and TRBJ2-1; 9 bases match TRBD1. From germline, CDR1 is SGHNT and CDR2 YENEEA. CDR3 length equals 15 residues. The V and J ends lost 1 base and 8 bases, in that order; junction bases with no gene match: 6. The DNA of the CDR3 is TGTGCCAGCAGCTTAGGAAGACAGGGGGGCGATGAGCAGTTCTTC. Encoded protein: CASSLGRQGGDEQFF.

The rearrangement joins TRBV27 to TRBJ2-4, with D perhaps matching TRBD1 (5 bases). Trimming took off 6 bases at V and 4 bases at J, with 19 bases between the two ends. This CDR3 has 16 residues. Germline CDR1 is MNHEY and CDR2 is SMNVEV (reference sequence). The CDR3 spells CASSKQANLAKNIQYF. CDR3 coding DNA: TGTGCCAGCAGCAAACAGGCAAACTTAGCTAAAAACATTCAGTACTTC.

This clone was counted a single time. CDR3 sequence: CASSFAGRVGEQYF. The CDR3 DNA sequence: TGTGCCAGCAGCTTTGCGGGGAGAGTGGGTGAGCAGTACTTC. The chain has TRBV7-9 and TRBJ2-7; TRBD2 might be the D (6 bases). The CDR3 totals 14 residues. Trimming took 3 bases from V and 7 from J, leaving 16 bases between them. Germline values: CDR1 SEHNR, CDR2 FQNEAQ (reference sequence).

This sequence joins TRBV27 and TRBJ2-1, with 7 bases that match TRBD2. J gave up 0 bases and V 3 bases, and 2 bases lay outside the gene matches. In germline, CDR1 is MNHEY, CDR2 SMNVEV (reference sequence). The CDR3 totals 15 residues. As DNA, the CDR3 is TGTGCCAGCAGTTTGGCTAGCGGCTCCTACAATGAGCAGTTCTTC. Its translation is CASSLASGSYNEQFF.

This chain links TRBV27 with TRBJ2-2; 8 bases are shared with TRBD1. Germline V gene sequence: CDR1 MNHEY, CDR2 SMNVEV (reference sequence). The CDR3 length is 14 residues. Unmatched junction bases numbered 5, after V lost 5 bases and J lost 6 bases. CDR3 sequence reads: CASSLNRGSGELFF. CDR3 coding DNA: TGTGCCAGCAGTCTAAACAGGGGGTCCGGGGAGCTGTTTTTT.

The V and J genes are TRBV30 and TRBJ2-7, with TRBD1 as a possible D gene (5 bases). The CDR3 runs to 15 residues. The ends were cut back, 0 bases at V and 1 base at J, with 13 bases in the middle. Germline values: CDR1 GTSNPN, CDR2 SVGIG (reference sequence). CDR3 sequence reads: CAWSVPAGHSYEQYF. The CDR3 DNA reads as TGTGCCTGGAGTGTACCGGCAGGACATTCCTACGAGCAGTACTTC.

This clone occurred a few times. The V gene is TRBV7-6, the J gene TRBJ2-5, with D possibly matching TRBD1 (7 bases). Between the trimmed V and J ends, which lost 4 bases and 1 base, there was a span of 13 bases. The CDR3 extends over 15 amino acids. The germline V gene encodes CDR1 SGHVS and CDR2 FNYEAQ. The CDR3 is CASSSSGGGQETQYF. The CDR3 coding sequence is TGTGCCAGCAGCTCCTCAGGGGGAGGCCAAGAGACCCAGTACTTC.

J is TRBJ1-2 and V is TRBV5-4; D remains unclear. The germline V and J ends were trimmed by 0 bases and 8 bases, with 11 bases remaining between them. CDR1 and CDR2 from the germline V gene are SGHNT and YYREEE (reference sequence). The CDR3 spans 13 residues. The CDR3 reads CASSLVSLDGYTF. The CDR3 DNA sequence: TGTGCCAGCAGCTTGGTTAGCCTCGACGGCTACACCTTC.

As DNA, the CDR3 is TGCGCCAGCAGCCAAGATCGAGGAGGGGCAAACATTCAGTACTTC. It translates to CASSQDRGGANIQYF. The chain joins TRBV4-1 to TRBJ2-4, with D possibly matching TRBD2 (6 bases). Germline V CDR1 and CDR2: MGHRA, YSYEKL. This CDR3 spans 15 amino acids. The V end was cut by 0 bases, the J end by 6 bases, with 12 bases between.

CDR3 nucleotides: TGTGCCAGCAGCTTAGCGGCAAGCACAGATACGCAGTATTTT. This gives the protein CASSLAASTDTQYF. The chain joins TRBV7-9 to TRBJ2-3, with unresolved D. CDR1 and CDR2 (germline): SEHNR, FQNEAQ (reference sequence). The CDR3 runs to 14 residues. The V end lost 0 bases, the J end lost 0 bases, and 4 bases lay between the germline ends.

The V gene is TRBV13, the J gene TRBJ1-5; D unresolved. Germline V gene lookup returns CDR1 PRHDT and CDR2 FYEKMQ (reference sequence). The CDR3 spans 15 residues. Trimming shortened V by 3 bases and J by 2 bases, and 11 bases separated the two germline ends. This CDR3 reads CASSFGTGGNQPQHF. Here the CDR3 DNA reads TGTGCCAGCAGCTTTGGCACCGGAGGCAATCAGCCCCAGCATTTT.

The rearrangement links TRBV7-2 to TRBJ2-2, with D possibly matching TRBD2 (7 bases). Trimming shortened V by 6 bases and J by 4 bases, and 15 bases separated the two germline ends. The CDR3 is 15 amino acids. The germline V gene encodes CDR1 SGHTA and CDR2 FQGNSA. CDR3 in amino acids: CASSTGGRGTGELFF. CDR3 nucleotide sequence: TGTGCCAGCAGTACCGGGGGGCGCGGCACCGGGGAGCTGTTTTTT. The full variable domain, rest sourced from reference TRBV7-2 and TRBJ2-2, is GAGVSQSPSNKVTEKGKDVELRCDPISGHTALYWYRQSLGQGLEFLIYFQGNSAPDKSGLPSDRFSAERTGGSVSTLTIQRTQQEDSAVYLCASSTGGRGTGELFFGEGSRLTVL.